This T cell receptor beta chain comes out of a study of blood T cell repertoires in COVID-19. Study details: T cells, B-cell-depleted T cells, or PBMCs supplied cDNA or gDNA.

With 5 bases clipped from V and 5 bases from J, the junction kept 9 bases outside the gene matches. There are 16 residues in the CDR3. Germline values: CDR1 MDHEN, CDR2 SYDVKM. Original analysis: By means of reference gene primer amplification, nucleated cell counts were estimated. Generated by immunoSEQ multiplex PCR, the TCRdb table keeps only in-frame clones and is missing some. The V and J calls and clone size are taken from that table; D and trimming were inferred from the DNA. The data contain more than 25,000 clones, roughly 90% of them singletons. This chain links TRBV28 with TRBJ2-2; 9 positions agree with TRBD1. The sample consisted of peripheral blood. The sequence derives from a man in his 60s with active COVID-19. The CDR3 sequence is CASSSLGQGGTGELFF. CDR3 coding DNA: TGTGCCAGCAGTAGTCTGGGACAGGGAGGGACCGGGGAGCTGTTTTTT.